This T cell receptor beta chain derives from a study of OX40 agonist ivuxolimab in advanced cancers. Across the whole study: With a range of about 20 to 79, age averaged about 58 years, and approximately 83% were male.

The study, taken as a whole, reports: The study did not work out the antigen specificity of the expanded peripheral T cells.

Data came from immunoSEQ multiplex PCR; TCRdb stores just in-frame clones and leaves some out. The sample carries around 140,000 clones, approximately 90% recorded once. The CDR3 length is 14 residues. Germline CDR1 is KGHSH and CDR2 is LQKENI. V was clipped by 3 bases and J by 7 bases; unmatched bases: 3. As regards this clone: The target antigen is unknown.

The sequencing here drew on CD4+ or CD8+ T cells sorted from blood, taken in a trial of the OX40 agonist ivuxolimab. The V and J genes are TRBV18 and TRBJ1-4; 9 positions match TRBD1. The TCR was taken from an adult with an advanced solid tumor such as melanoma, head and neck, liver or kidney cancer. CDR3 sequence reads: CASSPDRGSEKLFF. The CDR3 DNA reads TGTGCCAGCTCACCGGACAGGGGAAGTGAAAAACTGTTTTTT.